This T cell receptor beta chain emerged from a study of blood T cell repertoires in COVID-19. Background on the study: In each case, the material was cDNA or gDNA derived from T cells, B-cell-depleted T cells, or PBMCs.

The CDR3 is 13 amino acids. V was trimmed by 7 bases and J by 5 bases, leaving 9 bases between them. Germline lookup yields CDR1 MGHDK and CDR2 SYGVNS. As originally analysed: Researchers report that nucleated cell counts were estimated from reference gene primer amplification. Assay used: immunoSEQ multiplex PCR; TCRdb lists only in-frame clones, some missing. V and J calls and clone size are copied from that table; D and trimming were computed from the DNA. This sample has some 130,000 clones, with approximately 84% found just once. The gene calls are TRBV25-1 and TRBJ1-6; TRBD1 is a possible D gene (6 bases). The sequenced sample was peripheral blood. The origin of this receptor is an elderly woman with acute or convalescent COVID-19. The CDR3 coding sequence is TGTGCCAGCAAGCGGACAGATAATTCACCCCTCCACTTT. The encoded protein is CASKRTDNSPLHF.